This T cell receptor beta chain was recorded in a study of cytomegalovirus exposure and HLA in healthy donors. The PCR contained 60 Vbeta and 13 Jbeta primers. Using immunoSEQ multiplex PCR, the repertoire was profiled, and TCRdb retains in-frame clones only, with some absent. The sample records over 130,000 clones, less than 85% being singletons. The CDR3 consists of 12 residues. V was trimmed by 1 base and J by 3 bases, leaving 5 bases between them. Germline V lookup: CDR1 SGHKS, CDR2 YYEKEE (reference sequence). The TCR was taken from a man between 35 and 55 years old in good health and CMV-seronegative. Input material: PBMCs. The J gene is TRBJ2-7, the V gene TRBV5-5; D remains unclear. CDR3 protein: CASSLTGYEQYF. CDR3 coding DNA: TGTGCCAGCAGCTTGACCGGCTACGAGCAGTACTTC.